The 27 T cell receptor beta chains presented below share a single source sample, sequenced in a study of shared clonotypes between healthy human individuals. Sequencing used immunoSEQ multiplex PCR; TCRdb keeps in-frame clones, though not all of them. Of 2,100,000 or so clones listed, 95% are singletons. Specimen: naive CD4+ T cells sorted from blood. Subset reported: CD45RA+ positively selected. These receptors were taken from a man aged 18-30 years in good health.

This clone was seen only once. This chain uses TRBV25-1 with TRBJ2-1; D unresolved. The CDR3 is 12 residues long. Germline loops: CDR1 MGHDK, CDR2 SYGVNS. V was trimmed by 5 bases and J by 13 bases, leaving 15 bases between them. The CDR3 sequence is CASSSIEAEQFF. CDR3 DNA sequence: TGTGCCAGCAGTTCGATTGAGGCGGAACAGTTCTTC.

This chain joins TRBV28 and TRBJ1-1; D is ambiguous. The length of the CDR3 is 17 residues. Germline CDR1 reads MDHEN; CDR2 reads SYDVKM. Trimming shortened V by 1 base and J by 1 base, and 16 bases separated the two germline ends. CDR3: CASSLSALRGRNTEAFF. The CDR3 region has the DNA TGTGCCAGCAGTTTATCAGCTCTGAGAGGTCGGAACACTGAAGCTTTCTTT.

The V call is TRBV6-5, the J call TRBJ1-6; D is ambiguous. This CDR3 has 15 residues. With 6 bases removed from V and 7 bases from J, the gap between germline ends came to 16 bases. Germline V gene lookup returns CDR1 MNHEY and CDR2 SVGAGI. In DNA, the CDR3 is TGTGCCAGCAGCCCCCGGGGAGGGAGGAATTCACCCCTCCACTTT. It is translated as CASSPRGGRNSPLHF.

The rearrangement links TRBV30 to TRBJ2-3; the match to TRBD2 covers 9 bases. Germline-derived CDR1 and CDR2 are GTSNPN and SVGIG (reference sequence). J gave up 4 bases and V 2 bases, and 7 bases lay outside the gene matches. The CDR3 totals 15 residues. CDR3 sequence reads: CAWSSGGRGADTQYF. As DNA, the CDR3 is TGTGCCTGGAGTTCGGGCGGGAGGGGGGCAGATACGCAGTATTTT.

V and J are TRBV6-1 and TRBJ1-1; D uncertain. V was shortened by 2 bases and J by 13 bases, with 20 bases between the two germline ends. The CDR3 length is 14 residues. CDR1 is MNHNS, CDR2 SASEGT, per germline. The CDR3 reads CASSEMVQSPEIFF. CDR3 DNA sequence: TGTGCCAGCAGTGAAATGGTACAGAGCCCCGAGATTTTCTTT.

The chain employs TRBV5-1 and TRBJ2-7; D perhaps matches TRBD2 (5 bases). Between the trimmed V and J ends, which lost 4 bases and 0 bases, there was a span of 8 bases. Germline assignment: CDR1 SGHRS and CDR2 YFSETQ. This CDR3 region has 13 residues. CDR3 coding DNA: TGCGCCAGCAGCAGAGGGCCCTCCTACGAGCAGTACTTC. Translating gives CASSRGPSYEQYF.

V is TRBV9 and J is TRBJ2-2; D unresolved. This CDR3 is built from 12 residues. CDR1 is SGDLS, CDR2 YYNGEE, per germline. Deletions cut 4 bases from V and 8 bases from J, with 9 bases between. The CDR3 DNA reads TGTGCCAGCAGCCCCCTGATGGGGGAGCTGTTTTTT. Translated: CASSPLMGELFF.

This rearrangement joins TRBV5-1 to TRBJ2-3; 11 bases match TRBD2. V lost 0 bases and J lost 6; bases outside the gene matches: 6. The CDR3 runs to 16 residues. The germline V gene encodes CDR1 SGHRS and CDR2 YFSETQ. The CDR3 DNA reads TGCGCCAGCAGCTTGGTGGTGGGACTAGCGGCGGATACGCAGTATTTT. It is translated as CASSLVVGLAADTQYF. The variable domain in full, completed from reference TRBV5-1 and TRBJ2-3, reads KAGVTQTPRYLIKTRGQQVTLSCSPISGHRSVSWYQQTPGQGLQFLFEYFSETQRNKGNFPGRFSGRQFSNSRSEMNVSTLELGDSALYLCASSLVVGLAADTQYFGPGTRLTVL.

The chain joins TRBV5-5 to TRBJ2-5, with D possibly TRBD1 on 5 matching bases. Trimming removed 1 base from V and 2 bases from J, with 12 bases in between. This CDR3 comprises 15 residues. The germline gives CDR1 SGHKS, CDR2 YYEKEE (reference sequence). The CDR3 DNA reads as TGTGCCAGCAGCTTGCTTACAGGATTTCAAGAGACCCAGTACTTC. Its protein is CASSLLTGFQETQYF. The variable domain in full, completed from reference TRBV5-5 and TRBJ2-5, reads DAGVTQSPTHLIKTRGQQVTLRCSPISGHKSVSWYQQVLGQGPQFIFQYYEKEERGRGNFPDRFSARQFPNYSSELNVNALLLGDSALYLCASSLLTGFQETQYFGPGTRLLVL.

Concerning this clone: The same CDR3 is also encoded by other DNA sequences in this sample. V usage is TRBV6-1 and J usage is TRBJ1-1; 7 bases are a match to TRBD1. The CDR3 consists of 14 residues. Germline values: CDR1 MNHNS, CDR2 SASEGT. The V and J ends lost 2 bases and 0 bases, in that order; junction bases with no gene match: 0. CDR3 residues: CASSEQGVNTEAFF. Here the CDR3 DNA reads TGTGCCAGCAGTGAACAGGGGGTGAACACTGAAGCTTTCTTT.

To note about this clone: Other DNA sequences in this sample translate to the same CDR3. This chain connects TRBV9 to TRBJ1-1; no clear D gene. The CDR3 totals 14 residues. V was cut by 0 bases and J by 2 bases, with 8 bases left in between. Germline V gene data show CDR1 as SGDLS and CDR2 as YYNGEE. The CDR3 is CASSVATENTEAFF. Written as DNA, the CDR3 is TGTGCCAGCAGCGTAGCTACAGAAAACACTGAAGCTTTCTTT. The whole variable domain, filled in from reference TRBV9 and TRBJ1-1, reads DSGVTQTPKHLITATGQRVTLRCSPRSGDLSVYWYQQSLDQGLQFLIQYYNGEERAKGNILERFSAQQFPDLHSELNLSSLELGDSALYFCASSVATENTEAFFGQGTRLTVV.

For the CDR3, the DNA is TGTGCCAGCAGCTTGCCTCAACAGGGAAATGGCTACACCTTC. Residues: CASSLPQQGNGYTF. This chain uses TRBV5-4 with TRBJ1-2; maybe TRBD1 (6 bases). The CDR3 extends over 14 amino acids. Germline-derived CDR1 and CDR2 are SGHNT and YYREEE (reference sequence). The ends were cut back, 1 base at V and 6 bases at J, with 13 bases in the middle.

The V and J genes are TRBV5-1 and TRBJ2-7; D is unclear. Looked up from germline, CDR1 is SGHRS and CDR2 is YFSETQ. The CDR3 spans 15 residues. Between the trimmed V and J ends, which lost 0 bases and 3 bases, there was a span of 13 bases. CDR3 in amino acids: CASSLASLQSYEQYF. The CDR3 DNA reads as TGCGCCAGCAGCTTGGCCAGTCTCCAGAGCTACGAGCAGTACTTC.

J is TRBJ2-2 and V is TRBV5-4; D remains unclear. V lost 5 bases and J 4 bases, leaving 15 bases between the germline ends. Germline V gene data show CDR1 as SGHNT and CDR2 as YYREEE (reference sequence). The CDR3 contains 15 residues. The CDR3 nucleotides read TGTGCCAGCAGTCGACCCGATTTCTCCACCGGGGAGCTGTTTTTT. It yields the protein CASSRPDFSTGELFF.

CDR3 sequence reads: CASSQDVQSSGNTIYF. The CDR3 DNA reads TGCGCCAGCAGCCAAGATGTACAAAGCTCTGGAAACACCATATATTTT. The rearrangement links TRBV4-3 to TRBJ1-3; D gene uncertain. The germline CDR1 and CDR2 sequences are LGHNA and YSLEER. V lost 0 bases and J 0 bases, leaving 9 bases between the germline ends. This CDR3 contains 16 residues.

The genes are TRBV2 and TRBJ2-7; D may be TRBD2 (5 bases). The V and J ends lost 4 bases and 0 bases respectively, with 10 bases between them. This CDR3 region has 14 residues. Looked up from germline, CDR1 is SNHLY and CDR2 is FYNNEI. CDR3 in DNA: TGTGCCAGCAGTGGCGAGGGCCTCTCCTACGAGCAGTACTTC. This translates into CASSGEGLSYEQYF.

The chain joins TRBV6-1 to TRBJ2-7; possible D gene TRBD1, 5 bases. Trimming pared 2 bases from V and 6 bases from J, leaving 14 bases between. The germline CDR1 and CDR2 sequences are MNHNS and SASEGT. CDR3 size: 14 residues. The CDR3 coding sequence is TGTGCCAGCAGTGAATATGGCAGGGTTGGCGAGCAGTACTTC. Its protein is CASSEYGRVGEQYF.

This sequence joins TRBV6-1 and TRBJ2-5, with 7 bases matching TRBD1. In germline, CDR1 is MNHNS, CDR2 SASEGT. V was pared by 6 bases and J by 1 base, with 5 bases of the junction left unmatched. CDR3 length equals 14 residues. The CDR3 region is CASSSQGVQETQYF. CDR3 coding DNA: TGTGCCAGCAGCAGTCAGGGGGTCCAAGAGACCCAGTACTTC.

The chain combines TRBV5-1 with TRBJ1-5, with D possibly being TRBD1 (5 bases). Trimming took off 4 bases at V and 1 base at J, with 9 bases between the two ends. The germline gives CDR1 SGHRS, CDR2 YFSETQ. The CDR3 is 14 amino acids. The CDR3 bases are TGCGCCAGCAGCCACGGGGACAGCAATCAGCCCCAGCATTTT. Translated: CASSHGDSNQPQHF. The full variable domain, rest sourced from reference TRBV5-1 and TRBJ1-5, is KAGVTQTPRYLIKTRGQQVTLSCSPISGHRSVSWYQQTPGQGLQFLFEYFSETQRNKGNFPGRFSGRQFSNSRSEMNVSTLELGDSALYLCASSHGDSNQPQHFGDGTRLSIL.

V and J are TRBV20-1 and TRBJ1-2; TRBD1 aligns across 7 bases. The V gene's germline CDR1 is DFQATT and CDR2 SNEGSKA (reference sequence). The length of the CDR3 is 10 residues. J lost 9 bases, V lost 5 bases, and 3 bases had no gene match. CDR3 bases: TGCAGTGCTCTGGACAGGAGCTACACCTTC. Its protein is CSALDRSYTF.

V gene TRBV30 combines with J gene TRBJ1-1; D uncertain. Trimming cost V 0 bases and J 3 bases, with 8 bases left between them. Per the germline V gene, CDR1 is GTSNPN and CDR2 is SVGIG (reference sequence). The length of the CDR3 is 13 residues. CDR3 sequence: CAWSVRGYTEAFF. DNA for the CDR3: TGTGCCTGGAGTGTACGAGGATACACTGAAGCTTTCTTT.

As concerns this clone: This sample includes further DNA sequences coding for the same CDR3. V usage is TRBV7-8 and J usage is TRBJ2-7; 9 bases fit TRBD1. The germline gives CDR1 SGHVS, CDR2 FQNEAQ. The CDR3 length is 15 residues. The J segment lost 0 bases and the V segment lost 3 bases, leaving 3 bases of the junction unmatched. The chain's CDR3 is CASSLPGQGSYEQYF. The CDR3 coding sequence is TGTGCCAGCAGCTTGCCGGGACAGGGCTCCTACGAGCAGTACTTC.

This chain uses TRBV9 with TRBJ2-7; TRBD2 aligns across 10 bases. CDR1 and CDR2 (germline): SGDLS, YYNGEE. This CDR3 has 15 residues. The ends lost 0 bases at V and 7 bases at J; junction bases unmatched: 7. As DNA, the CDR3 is TGTGCCAGCAGCGTAGAGAGCGGGGGGGCTAGGGAGCAGTACTTC. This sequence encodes CASSVESGGAREQYF.

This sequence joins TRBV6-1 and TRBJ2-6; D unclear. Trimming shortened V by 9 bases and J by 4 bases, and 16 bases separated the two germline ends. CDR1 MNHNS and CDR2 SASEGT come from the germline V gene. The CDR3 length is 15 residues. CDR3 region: CASAFLSIGANVLTF. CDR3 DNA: TGTGCCAGTGCCTTTCTTAGCATCGGGGCCAACGTCCTGACTTTC.

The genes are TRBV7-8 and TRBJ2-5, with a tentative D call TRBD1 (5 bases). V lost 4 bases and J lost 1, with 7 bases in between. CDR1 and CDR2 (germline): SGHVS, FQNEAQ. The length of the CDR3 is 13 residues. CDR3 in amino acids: CASSSTVQETQYF. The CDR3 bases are TGTGCCAGCAGCTCGACAGTCCAAGAGACCCAGTACTTC.

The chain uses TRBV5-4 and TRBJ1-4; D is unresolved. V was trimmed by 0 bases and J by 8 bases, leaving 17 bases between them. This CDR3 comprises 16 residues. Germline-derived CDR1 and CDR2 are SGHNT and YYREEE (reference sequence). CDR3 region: CASSLATAGLVEKLFF. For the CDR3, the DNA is TGTGCCAGCAGCTTGGCCACGGCTGGGCTTGTGGAAAAACTGTTTTTT. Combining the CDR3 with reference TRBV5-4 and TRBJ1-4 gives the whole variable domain ETGVTQSPTHLIKTRGQQVTLRCSSQSGHNTVSWYQQALGQGPQFIFQYYREEENGRGNFPPRFSGLQFPNYSSELNVNALELDDSALYLCASSLATAGLVEKLFFGSGTQLSVL.

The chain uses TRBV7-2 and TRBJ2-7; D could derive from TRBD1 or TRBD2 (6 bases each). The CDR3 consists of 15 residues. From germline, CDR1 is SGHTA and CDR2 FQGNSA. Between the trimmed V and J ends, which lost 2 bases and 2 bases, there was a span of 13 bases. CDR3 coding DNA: TGTGCCAGCAGCTTATCTGGTCGGGGGCCCTACGAGCAGTACTTC. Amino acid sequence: CASSLSGRGPYEQYF.